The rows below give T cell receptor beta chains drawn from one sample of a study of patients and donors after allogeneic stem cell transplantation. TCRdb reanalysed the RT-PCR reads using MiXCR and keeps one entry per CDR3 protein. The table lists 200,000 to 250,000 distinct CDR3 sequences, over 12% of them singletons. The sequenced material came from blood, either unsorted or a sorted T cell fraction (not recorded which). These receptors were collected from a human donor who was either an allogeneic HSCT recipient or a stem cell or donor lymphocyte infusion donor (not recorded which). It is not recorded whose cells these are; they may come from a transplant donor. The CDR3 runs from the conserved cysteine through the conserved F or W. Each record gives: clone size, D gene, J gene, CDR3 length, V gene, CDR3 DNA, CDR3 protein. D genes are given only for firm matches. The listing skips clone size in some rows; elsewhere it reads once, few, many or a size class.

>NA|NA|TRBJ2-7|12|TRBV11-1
TGTGCCAGCAGCTTAGTTCAGTACGAGCAGTACTTC
CASSLVQYEQYF
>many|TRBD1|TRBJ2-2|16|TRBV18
TGTGCCAGCTCACCATTGAGGACAGGACTGACCGGGGAGCTGTTTTTT
CASSPLRTGLTGELFF
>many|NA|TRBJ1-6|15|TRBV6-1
TGTGCCAGCAGTGGCCGGGGTAGAGGGAATTCACCCCTCCACTTT
CASSGRGRGNSPLHF
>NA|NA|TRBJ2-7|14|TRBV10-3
TGTGCCATCAGTGACTCAGGGATCGAAGACGAGCAGTACTTC
CAISDSGIEDEQYF
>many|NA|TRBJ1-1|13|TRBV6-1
TGTGCCAGCGGCATTCGGCGGAACACTGAAGCTTTCTTT
CASGIRRNTEAFF
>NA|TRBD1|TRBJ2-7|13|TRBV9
TGTGCCAGCAGCCGGGACAGCTGGAACGAGCAGTACTTC
CASSRDSWNEQYF
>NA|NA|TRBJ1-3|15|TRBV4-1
TGCCCCAGCAGATTAACTCCAGGGATCGGAAACACCATATATTTT
CPSRLTPGIGNTIYF
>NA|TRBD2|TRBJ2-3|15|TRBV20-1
TGCAGTGCTACCACTAGCGGGGGGGCCTCATATACGCAGTATTTT
CSATTSGGASYTQYF
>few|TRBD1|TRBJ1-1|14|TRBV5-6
TGTGCCAGCAGCACGGGACAGGGGGCCACTGAAGCTTTCTTT
CASSTGQGATEAFF
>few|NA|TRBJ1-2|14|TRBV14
TGTGCCAGCAGCCAAGATCATGTCACCTATGGCTACACCTTC
CASSQDHVTYGYTF
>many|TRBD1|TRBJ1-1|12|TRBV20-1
TGCAGTGCCAAGGGGGCGGGAACTGAAGCTTTCTTT
CSAKGAGTEAFF
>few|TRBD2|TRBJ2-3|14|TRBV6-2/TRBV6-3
TGTGCCAGCAGCCCGGGGGGTTACACAGATACGCAGTATTTT
CASSPGGYTDTQYF
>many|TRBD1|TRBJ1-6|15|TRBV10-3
TGTGCCATCAGTGAGACCCCGGGACAGGGATCACCCCTCCACTTT
CAISETPGQGSPLHF
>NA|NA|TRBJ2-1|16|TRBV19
TGTGCCAGTAGTATCTTTCAGGCGAGCTCCTACAATGAGCAGTTCTTC
CASSIFQASSYNEQFF
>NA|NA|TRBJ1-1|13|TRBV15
TGTGCCACCAGCAGAGATAAGGGGACTGAAGCTTTCTTT
CATSRDKGTEAFF
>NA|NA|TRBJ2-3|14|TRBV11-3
TGTGCCAGCAGCTCGGGGGACCCCACAGATACGCAGTATTTT
CASSSGDPTDTQYF
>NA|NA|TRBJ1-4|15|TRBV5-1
TGCGCCAGCAGCTTGGTAAGGCAGGGAAATGAAAAACTGTTTTTT
CASSLVRQGNEKLFF
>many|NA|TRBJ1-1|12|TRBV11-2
TGTGCCAGCAGCTTAGACTTGCCAGAAGCTTTCTTT
CASSLDLPEAFF
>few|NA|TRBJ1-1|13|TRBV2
TGTGCCAGCTTGGGTCAGGGGTACACTGAAGCTTTCTTT
CASLGQGYTEAFF
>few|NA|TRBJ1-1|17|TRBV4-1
TGCGCCAGCAGCGGAGTTGGGACCACTCGGAGGAACACTGAAGCTTTCTTT
CASSGVGTTRRNTEAFF
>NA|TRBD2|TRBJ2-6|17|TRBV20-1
TGCATCCCCCTACTAGCGGGAGAAGCTTATGGGGCCAACGTCCTGACTTTC
CIPLLAGEAYGANVLTF
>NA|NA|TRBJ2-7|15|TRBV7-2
TGTGCCAGCAGCCTAGGGCCCGACAGGTCCTACGAGCAGTACTTC
CASSLGPDRSYEQYF
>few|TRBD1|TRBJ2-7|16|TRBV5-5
TGTGCCAGCAGCCCTCTGGCCGGGACAGGGGATTACGAGCAGTACTTC
CASSPLAGTGDYEQYF
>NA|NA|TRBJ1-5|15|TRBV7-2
TGTGCCAGCAGCTTAACTAGTGGGGGAAGTGAGCCCCAGCATTTT
CASSLTSGGSEPQHF